This record covers a single TCR beta chain. Clinical history as reported by participants underpinned cohort assignment. This entry comes from a study of blood T cell repertoires in COVID-19. Study summary: The study drew acute and convalescent COVID-19 samples from the United States, Italy and Spain. PBMCs, B-cell-depleted T cells, or T cells were the source of the cDNA or gDNA that made up the material.

CDR3 length: 16 amino acids. Methods used by the authors: Reference gene primer amplification gave nucleated cell count estimates. The protocol was immunoSEQ multiplex PCR, while the TCRdb copy is restricted to in-frame clones and leaves out a portion. The V and J calls and clone size come from that table; D and trimming were worked out from the DNA. The sample comprises 250,000 or so clones, approximately 85% of which are singletons, and around 6.3% rests with the top ten. The rearrangement joins TRBV21-1 to TRBJ2-3; the D call TRBD1 from the table was never checked on the DNA. TRBV21-1 is labeled a pseudogene. The sequenced sample was PBMCs or T cells enriched from blood (not recorded which). The receptor was derived from a woman aged 45-65 years who had been exposed to COVID-19. CDR3 bases: TGTGCCAGCAGAGCACCGGGACAGGGTAGGTCAGATACGCAGTATTTT. This codes for CASRAPGQGRSDTQYF.